The clone carrying this T cell receptor (beta chain) was seen at least ten times. Its antigen remains unidentified. Conversion of TCR transcripts into cDNA relied on 5'RACE template switching, which added a universal primer site and UMIs. A single record per CDR3 protein comes from TCRdb applying MiXCR to the 5' RACE reads. Of about 310,000 distinct CDR3 sequences listed, around 3.6% are singletons. These data belong to a study of T cells after yellow fever vaccination. Study details: Fractions containing few cells were prepared with SMART-Seq v4 Ultra Low Input. Findings of the study overall: The presence of abundant clonotypes contaminating from the bulk population was possible in FACS-sorted repertoires. A secondary response was less intense yet reached its peak sooner, at day 5 versus 15.

The CDR3 extends over 16 amino acids. V was clipped by 3 bases and J by 2 bases, with 16 bases between them. Germline V CDR1 and CDR2: KGHSH, LQKENI. The clonotype originates from a man aged 18 to 30 who received the YFV17D yellow fever vaccine. Sequenced here: PBMCs, sampled on the day of the yellow fever booster vaccination. The chain carries TRBV18 and TRBJ1-1; D not certain. For the CDR3, the DNA is TGTGCCAGCTCACCTTATCGAAGGGAACTAAACACTGAAGCTTTCTTT. It is translated as CASSPYRRELNTEAFF. Complete variable domain (other parts from reference TRBV18 and TRBJ1-1): NAGVMQNPRHLVRRRGQEARLRCSPMKGHSHVYWYRQLPEEGLKFMVYLQKENIIDESGMPKERFSAEFPKEGPSILRIQQVVRGDSAAYFCASSPYRRELNTEAFFGQGTRLTVV.